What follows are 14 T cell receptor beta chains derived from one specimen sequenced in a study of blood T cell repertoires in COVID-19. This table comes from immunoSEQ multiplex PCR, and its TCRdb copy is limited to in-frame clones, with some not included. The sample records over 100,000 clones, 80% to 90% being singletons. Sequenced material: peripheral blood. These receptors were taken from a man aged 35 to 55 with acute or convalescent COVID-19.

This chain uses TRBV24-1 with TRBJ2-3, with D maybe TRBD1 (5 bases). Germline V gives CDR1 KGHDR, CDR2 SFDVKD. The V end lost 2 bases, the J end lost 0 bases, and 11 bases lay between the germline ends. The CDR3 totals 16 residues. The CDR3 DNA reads TGTGCCACCAGTGATTCAGGGTCACCTAGCACAGATACGCAGTATTTT. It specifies CATSDSGSPSTDTQYF.

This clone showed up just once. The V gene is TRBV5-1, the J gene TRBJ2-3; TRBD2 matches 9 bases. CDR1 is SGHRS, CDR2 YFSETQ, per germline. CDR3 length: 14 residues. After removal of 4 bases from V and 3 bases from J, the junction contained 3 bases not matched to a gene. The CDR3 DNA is TGCGCCAGCAGCGGACTAGCGTCGACAGATACGCAGTATTTT. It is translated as CASSGLASTDTQYF.

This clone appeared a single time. CDR3 region: CASSLEGQGSNSPLHF. The DNA of the CDR3 is TGCGCCAGCAGCTTGGAGGGTCAGGGGTCTAATTCACCCCTCCACTTT. This chain uses TRBV5-1 with TRBJ1-6; D may be TRBD1 (6 bases). Per the germline V gene, CDR1 is SGHRS and CDR2 is YFSETQ. The CDR3 runs to 16 residues. V was pared by 0 bases and J by 6 bases, with 13 bases between.

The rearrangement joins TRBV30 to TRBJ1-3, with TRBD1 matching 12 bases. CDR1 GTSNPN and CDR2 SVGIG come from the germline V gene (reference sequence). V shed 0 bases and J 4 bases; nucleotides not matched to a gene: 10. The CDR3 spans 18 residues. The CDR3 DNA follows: TGTGCCTGGAGTGTACTAAGGGACAGGGGGCGGAGGGGAAACACCATATATTTT. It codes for CAWSVLRDRGRRGNTIYF.

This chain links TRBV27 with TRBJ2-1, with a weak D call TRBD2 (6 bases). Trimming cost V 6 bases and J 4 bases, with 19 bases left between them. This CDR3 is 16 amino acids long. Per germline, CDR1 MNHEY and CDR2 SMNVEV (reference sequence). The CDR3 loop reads CASRGGPARRYNEQFF. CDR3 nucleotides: TGTGCCAGCAGGGGGGGACCTGCGCGGCGTTACAATGAGCAGTTCTTC.

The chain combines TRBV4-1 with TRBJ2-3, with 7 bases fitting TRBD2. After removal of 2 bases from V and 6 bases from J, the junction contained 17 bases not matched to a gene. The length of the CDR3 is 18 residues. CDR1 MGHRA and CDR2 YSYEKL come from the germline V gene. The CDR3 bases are TGCGCCAGCAGCCAAAGGCTGCCGGGACTACGTTGCGATGATACGCAGTATTTT. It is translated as CASSQRLPGLRCDDTQYF.

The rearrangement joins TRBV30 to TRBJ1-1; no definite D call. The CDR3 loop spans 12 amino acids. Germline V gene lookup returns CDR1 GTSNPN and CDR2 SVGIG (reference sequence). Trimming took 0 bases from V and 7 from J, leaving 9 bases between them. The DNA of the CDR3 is TGTGCCTGGAGTGTACTTGTAAGTGAAGCTTTCTTT. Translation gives CAWSVLVSEAFF.

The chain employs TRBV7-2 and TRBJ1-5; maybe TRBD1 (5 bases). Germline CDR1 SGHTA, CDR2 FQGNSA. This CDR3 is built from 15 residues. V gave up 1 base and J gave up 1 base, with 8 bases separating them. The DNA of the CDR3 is TGTGCCAGCAGCTTAGGGGGGGGGAGCAATCAGCCCCAGCATTTT. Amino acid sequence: CASSLGGGSNQPQHF.

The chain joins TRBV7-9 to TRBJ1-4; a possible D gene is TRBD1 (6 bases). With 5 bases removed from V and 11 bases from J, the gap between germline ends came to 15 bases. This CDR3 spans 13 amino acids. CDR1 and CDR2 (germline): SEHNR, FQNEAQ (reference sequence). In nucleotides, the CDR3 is TGTGCCAGCAGCCCACGACAGGTTTCTAAACTGTTTTTT. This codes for CASSPRQVSKLFF.

The chain's CDR3 is CASSQDRTGVPLNTEAFF. The CDR3 nucleotides read TGTGCCAGCAGCCAAGATAGGACAGGGGTTCCCCTTAACACTGAAGCTTTCTTT. V usage is TRBV3-1 (or the pseudogene TRBV3-2) and J usage is TRBJ1-1, with 9 positions matching TRBD1. J gave up 2 bases and V 0 bases, and 10 bases lay outside the gene matches. Germline V CDR1 and CDR2: LGHDT, YNNKEL (reference sequence). CDR3 size: 18 residues.

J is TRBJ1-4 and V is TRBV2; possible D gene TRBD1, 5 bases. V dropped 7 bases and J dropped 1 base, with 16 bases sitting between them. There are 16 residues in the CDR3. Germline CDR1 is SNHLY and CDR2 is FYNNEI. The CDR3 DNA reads TGTGCCAGCAATAGACAGTCGAGAGGAACTAATGAAAAACTGTTTTTT. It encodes CASNRQSRGTNEKLFF. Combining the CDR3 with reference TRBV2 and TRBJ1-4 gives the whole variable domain EPEVTQTPSHQVTQMGQEVILRCVPISNHLYFYWYRQILGQKVEFLVSFYNNEISEKSEIFDDQFSVERPDGSNFTLKIRSTKLEDSAMYFCASNRQSRGTNEKLFFGSGTQLSVL.

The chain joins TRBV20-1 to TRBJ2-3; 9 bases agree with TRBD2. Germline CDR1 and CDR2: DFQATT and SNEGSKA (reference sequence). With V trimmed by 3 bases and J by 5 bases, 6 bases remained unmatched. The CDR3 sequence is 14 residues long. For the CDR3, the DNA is TGCAGTGCTAGTCTGCGGGGGGGGAAAGATACGCAGTATTTT. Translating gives CSASLRGGKDTQYF.

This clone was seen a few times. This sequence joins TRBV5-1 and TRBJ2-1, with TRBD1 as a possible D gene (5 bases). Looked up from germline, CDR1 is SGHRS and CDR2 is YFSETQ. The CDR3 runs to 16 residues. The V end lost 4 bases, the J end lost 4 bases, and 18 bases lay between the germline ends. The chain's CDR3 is CASSPGIGLGYNEQFF. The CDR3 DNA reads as TGCGCCAGCAGCCCAGGGATAGGGTTGGGTTACAATGAGCAGTTCTTC.

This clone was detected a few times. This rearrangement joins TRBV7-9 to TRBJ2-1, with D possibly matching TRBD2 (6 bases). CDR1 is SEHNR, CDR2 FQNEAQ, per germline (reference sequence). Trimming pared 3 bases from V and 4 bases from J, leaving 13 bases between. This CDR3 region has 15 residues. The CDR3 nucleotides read TGTGCCAGCAGCTTCGACGGGAGTGGTTACAATGAGCAGTTCTTC. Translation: CASSFDGSGYNEQFF.